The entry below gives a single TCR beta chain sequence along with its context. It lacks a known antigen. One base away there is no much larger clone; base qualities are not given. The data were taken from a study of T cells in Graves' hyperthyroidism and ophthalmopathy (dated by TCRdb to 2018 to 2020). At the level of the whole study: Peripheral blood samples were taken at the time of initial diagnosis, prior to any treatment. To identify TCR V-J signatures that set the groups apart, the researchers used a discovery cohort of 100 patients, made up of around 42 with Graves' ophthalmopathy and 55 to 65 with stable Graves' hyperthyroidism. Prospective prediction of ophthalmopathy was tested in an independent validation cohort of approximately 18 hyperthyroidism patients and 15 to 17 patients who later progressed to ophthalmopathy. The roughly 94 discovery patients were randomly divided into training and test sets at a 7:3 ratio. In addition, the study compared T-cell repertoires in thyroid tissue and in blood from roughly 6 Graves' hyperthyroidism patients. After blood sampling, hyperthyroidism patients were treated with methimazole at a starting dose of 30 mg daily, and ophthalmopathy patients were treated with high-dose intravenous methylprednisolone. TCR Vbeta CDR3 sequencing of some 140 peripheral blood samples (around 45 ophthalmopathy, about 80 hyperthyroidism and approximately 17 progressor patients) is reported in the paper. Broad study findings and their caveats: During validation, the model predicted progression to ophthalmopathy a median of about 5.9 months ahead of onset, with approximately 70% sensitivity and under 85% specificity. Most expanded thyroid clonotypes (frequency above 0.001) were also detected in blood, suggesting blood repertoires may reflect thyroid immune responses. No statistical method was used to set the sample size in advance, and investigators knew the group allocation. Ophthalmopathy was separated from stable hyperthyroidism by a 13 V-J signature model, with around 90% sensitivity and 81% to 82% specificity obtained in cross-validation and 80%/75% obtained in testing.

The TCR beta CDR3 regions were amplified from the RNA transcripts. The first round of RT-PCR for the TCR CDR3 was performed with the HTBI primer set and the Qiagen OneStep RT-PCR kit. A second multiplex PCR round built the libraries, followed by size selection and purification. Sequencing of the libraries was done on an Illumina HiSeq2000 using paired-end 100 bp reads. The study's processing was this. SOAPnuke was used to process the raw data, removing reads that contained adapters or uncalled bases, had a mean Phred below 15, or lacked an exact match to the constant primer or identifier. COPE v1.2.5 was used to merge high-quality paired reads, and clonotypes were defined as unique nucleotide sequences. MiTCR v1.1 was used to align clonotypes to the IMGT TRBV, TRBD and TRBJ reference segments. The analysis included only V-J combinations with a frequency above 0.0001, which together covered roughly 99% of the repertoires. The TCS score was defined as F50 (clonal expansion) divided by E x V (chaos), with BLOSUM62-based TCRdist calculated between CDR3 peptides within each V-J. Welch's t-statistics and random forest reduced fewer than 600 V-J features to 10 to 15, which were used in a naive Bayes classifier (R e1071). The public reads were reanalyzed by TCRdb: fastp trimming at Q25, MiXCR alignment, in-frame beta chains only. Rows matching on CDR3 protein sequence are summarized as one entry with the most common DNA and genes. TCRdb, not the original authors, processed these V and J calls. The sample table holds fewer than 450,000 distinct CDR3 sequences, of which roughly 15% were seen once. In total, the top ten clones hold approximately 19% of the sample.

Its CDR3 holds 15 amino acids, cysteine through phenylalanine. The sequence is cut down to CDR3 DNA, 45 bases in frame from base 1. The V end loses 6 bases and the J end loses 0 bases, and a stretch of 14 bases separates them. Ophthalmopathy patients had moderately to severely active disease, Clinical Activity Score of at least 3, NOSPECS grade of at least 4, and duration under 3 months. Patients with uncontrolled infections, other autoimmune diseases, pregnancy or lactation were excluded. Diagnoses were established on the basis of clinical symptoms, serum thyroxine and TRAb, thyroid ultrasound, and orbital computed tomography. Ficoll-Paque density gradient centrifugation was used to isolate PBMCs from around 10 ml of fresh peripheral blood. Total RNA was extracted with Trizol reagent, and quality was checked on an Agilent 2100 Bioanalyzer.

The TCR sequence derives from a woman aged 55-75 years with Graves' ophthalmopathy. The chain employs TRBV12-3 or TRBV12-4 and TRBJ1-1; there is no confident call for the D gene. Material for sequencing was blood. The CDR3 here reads CASSPREGMNTEAFF. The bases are TGTGCCAGCAGCCCAAGGGAGGGAATGAACACTGAAGCTTTCTTT.